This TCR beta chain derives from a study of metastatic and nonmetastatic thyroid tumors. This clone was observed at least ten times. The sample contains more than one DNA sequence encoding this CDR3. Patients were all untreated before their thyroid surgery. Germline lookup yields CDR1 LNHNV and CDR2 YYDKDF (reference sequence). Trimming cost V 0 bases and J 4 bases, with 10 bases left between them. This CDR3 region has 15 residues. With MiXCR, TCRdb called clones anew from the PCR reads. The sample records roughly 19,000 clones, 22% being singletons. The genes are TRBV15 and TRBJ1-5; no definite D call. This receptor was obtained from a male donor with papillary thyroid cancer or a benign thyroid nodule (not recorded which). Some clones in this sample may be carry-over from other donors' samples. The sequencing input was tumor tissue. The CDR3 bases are TGTGCCACCAGCAGAGATAAGGGTTTGAATCAGCCCCAGCATTTT. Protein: CATSRDKGLNQPQHF.